A single sample gave rise to the 21 T cell receptor beta chains below, sequenced in a study of radiotherapy plus CTLA-4 blockade in lung cancer. TCRdb's copy holds only in-frame clones and misses some; the assay was immunoSEQ multiplex PCR. The sample includes fewer than 85,000 clones, more than 75% seen only once; the top ten take just over 0.85%. Sequences were derived from peripheral blood, sampled from a patient treated with radiotherapy plus ipilimumab. The receptors were gathered from a human donor with non-small cell lung cancer who had stable disease on radiotherapy plus ipilimumab.

This chain uses TRBV27 with TRBJ2-1; D is ambiguous. Deletions cut 4 bases from V and 0 bases from J, with 19 bases between. This CDR3 is 18 amino acids long. Germline lookup yields CDR1 MNHEY and CDR2 SMNVEV (reference sequence). The CDR3: CASSYGKPGRLSYNEQFF. CDR3 bases: TGTGCCAGCAGTTATGGAAAGCCTGGCCGTCTCTCCTACAATGAGCAGTTCTTC.

By share, this clone ranks as medium-sized (0.01 to 0.1%). J is TRBJ1-6 and V is TRBV18; D not certain. The germline gives CDR1 KGHSH, CDR2 LQKENI. Trimming cost V 3 bases and J 7 bases, with 7 bases left between them. This CDR3 is 13 amino acids long. The chain's CDR3 is CASSPNANSPLHF. As DNA, the CDR3 is TGTGCCAGCTCACCCAACGCCAATTCACCCCTCCACTTT.

This CDR3 reads CASSRQLPNTGELFF. DNA for the CDR3: TGTGCCAGCAGTCGACAGCTCCCGAACACCGGGGAGCTGTTTTTT. The chain links TRBV27 to TRBJ2-2, with D maybe TRBD1 (5 bases). V lost 5 bases and J 0 bases, leaving 10 bases between the germline ends. This CDR3 comprises 15 residues. CDR1 MNHEY and CDR2 SMNVEV come from the germline V gene (reference sequence).

The gene calls are TRBV7-2 and TRBJ2-7; TRBD1 is a possible D gene (6 bases). Germline loops: CDR1 SGHTA, CDR2 FQGNSA. The V gene lost 6 bases and the J gene lost 6 bases, with 18 bases spanning the gap. The CDR3 consists of 14 residues. As DNA, the CDR3 is TGTGCCAGCAGAGCCGGACAGTACCAAGGCGAGCAGTACTTC. It codes for CASRAGQYQGEQYF.

The chain uses TRBV5-4 and TRBJ1-2; TRBD1 agrees at 10 bases. The germline CDR1 and CDR2 sequences are SGHNT and YYREEE (reference sequence). Trimming at V came to 4 bases and at J to 4 bases, leaving 10 bases not matched to a gene. The CDR3 totals 16 residues. CDR3 amino acids: CASSQGGTGASYGYTF. The CDR3 DNA reads as TGTGCCAGCAGCCAAGGGGGGACAGGGGCTTCCTATGGCTACACCTTC.

V is TRBV5-1 and J is TRBJ2-3; weak D call: TRBD1 (6 bases). There are 13 residues in the CDR3. The ends were cut back, 1 base at V and 5 bases at J, with 8 bases in the middle. Germline CDR1 and CDR2: SGHRS and YFSETQ. The CDR3 protein is CASSLTTGDTQYF. CDR3 sequence (DNA): TGCGCCAGCAGCTTGACGACAGGAGATACGCAGTATTTT.

The chain recombines TRBV6-1 with TRBJ1-1; TRBD1 matches at 8 bases. The CDR3 totals 15 residues. Germline V lookup: CDR1 MNHNS, CDR2 SASEGT. V lost 6 bases to trimming and J lost 2 bases; unmatched junction nucleotides: 8. Here the CDR3 DNA reads TGTGCCAGCAGATTTGACAGGGGAACCAACACTGAAGCTTTCTTT. Its protein product is CASRFDRGTNTEAFF.

The chain carries TRBV18 and TRBJ2-7; 9 bases agree with TRBD2. This CDR3 comprises 16 residues. Germline CDR1 reads KGHSH; CDR2 reads LQKENI. J lost 0 bases, V lost 3 bases, and 6 bases had no gene match. This chain's CDR3 is CASSPLGAGGSYEQYF. In DNA form, the CDR3 reads TGTGCCAGCTCACCCCTCGGAGCGGGGGGCTCCTACGAGCAGTACTTC.

This clone was observed once. This rearrangement joins TRBV2 to TRBJ1-2; D perhaps matches TRBD1 (6 bases). Germline V gene lookup returns CDR1 SNHLY and CDR2 FYNNEI. The CDR3 extends over 13 amino acids. The V and J ends lost 8 bases and 7 bases respectively, with 17 bases between them. The CDR3 coding sequence is TGTGCCAGCGGGGGCAGGGGATGGGGTGGCTACACCTTC. This sequence encodes CASGGRGWGGYTF.

The J gene is TRBJ2-3, the V gene TRBV15; the match to TRBD2 covers 10 bases. The CDR3 covers 14 residues. Germline-derived CDR1 and CDR2 are LNHNV and YYDKDF (reference sequence). V lost 5 bases, J lost 4 bases, and 3 bases stayed unmatched. DNA of the CDR3: TGTGCCACCAGCGGAGCGGGAGGGCCAGATACGCAGTATTTT. The encoded protein is CATSGAGGPDTQYF.

The chain combines TRBV5-6 with TRBJ2-7, with 9 nucleotides matching TRBD1. This CDR3 contains 14 residues. In germline, CDR1 is SGHDT, CDR2 YYEEEE. J was trimmed by 6 bases and V by 4 bases; bases with no gene match: 8. The CDR3 reads CASSGRDRVGEQYF. CDR3 sequence (DNA): TGTGCCAGCAGCGGCCGGGACAGGGTTGGCGAGCAGTACTTC.

The chain carries TRBV11-2 and TRBJ2-7, with D perhaps matching TRBD2 (6 bases). V lost 5 bases and J 3 bases, leaving 14 bases between the germline ends. Looked up from germline, CDR1 is SGHAT and CDR2 is FQNNGV. This CDR3 spans 14 amino acids. The CDR3, as DNA: TGTGCCAGCAGCCTGACTAGTGCGGGCTACGAGCAGTACTTC. It is translated as CASSLTSAGYEQYF.

The chain uses TRBV7-8 and TRBJ1-2, with 7 bases aligning to TRBD1. The junction had 8 bases not matched to a gene; V was cut back by 0 bases and J by 4 bases. Germline values: CDR1 SGHVS, CDR2 FQNEAQ. This CDR3 comprises 16 residues. CDR3 loop: CASSLARRQGGYGYTF. CDR3 coding DNA: TGTGCCAGCAGCTTAGCGCGAAGACAGGGCGGCTATGGCTACACCTTC. The variable domain in full, with the rest retrieved from reference TRBV7-8 and TRBJ1-2, is GAGVSQSPRYKVAKRGQDVALRCDPISGHVSLFWYQQALGQGPEFLTYFQNEAQLDKSGLPSDRFFAERPEGSVSTLKIQRTQQEDSAVYLCASSLARRQGGYGYTFGSGTRLTVV.

The chain combines TRBV7-6 with TRBJ2-2; tentatively, D is TRBD1 (5 bases). CDR1 is SGHVS, CDR2 FNYEAQ, per germline. The CDR3 covers 15 residues. Trimming stripped 5 bases from V and 1 base from J, with 11 bases between. CDR3 sequence (DNA): TGTGCCAGCAGCCGTCTGGACAAGAACACCGGGGAGCTGTTTTTT. Residues: CASSRLDKNTGELFF.

V is TRBV9 and J is TRBJ1-1; no clear D. This CDR3 is built from 14 residues. V was shortened by 3 bases and J by 5 bases, with 14 bases between the two germline ends. Germline values: CDR1 SGDLS, CDR2 YYNGEE. CDR3 sequence reads: CASSGGNEWTEAFF. CDR3 coding DNA: TGTGCCAGCAGCGGGGGAAATGAATGGACTGAAGCTTTCTTT.

The CDR3 is CASSPTTGTGVETQYF. The CDR3 DNA reads TGTGCCAGCAGTCCTACGACCGGGACAGGGGTAGAGACCCAGTACTTC. The chain combines TRBV28 with TRBJ2-5, with 10 nucleotides matching TRBD1. CDR1 and CDR2 (germline): MDHEN, SYDVKM. The CDR3 runs to 16 residues. After removal of 5 bases from V and 4 bases from J, the junction contained 10 bases not matched to a gene. The full variable domain, completed using reference TRBV28 and TRBJ2-5, is DVKVTQSSRYLVKRTGEKVFLECVQDMDHENMFWYRQDPGLGLRLIYFSYDVKMKEKGDIPEGYSVSREKKERFSLILESASTNQTSMYLCASSPTTGTGVETQYFGPGTRLLVL.

The V gene is TRBV28, the J gene TRBJ1-3, with D hard to call. The germline V and J ends were trimmed by 4 bases and 5 bases, with 12 bases remaining between them. The V gene's germline CDR1 is MDHEN and CDR2 SYDVKM. The CDR3 runs 14 residues. The CDR3 sequence: CASSSQTPRNTIYF. CDR3 sequence (DNA): TGTGCCAGCAGTTCCCAGACACCCAGAAACACCATATATTTT.

In DNA form, the CDR3 reads TGTGCCAGCAACTTAAGTTTGGAGGAAACTAGCTCAGATACGCAGTATTTT. Translated, it gives CASNLSLEETSSDTQYF. J is TRBJ2-3 and V is TRBV5-5, with D perhaps matching TRBD2 (6 bases). Between the trimmed V and J ends, which lost 6 bases and 4 bases, there was a span of 24 bases. There are 17 residues in the CDR3. CDR1 and CDR2 (germline): SGHKS, YYEKEE (reference sequence). Based on the CDR3 plus reference TRBV5-5 and TRBJ2-3, the full variable domain is DAGVTQSPTHLIKTRGQQVTLRCSPISGHKSVSWYQQVLGQGPQFIFQYYEKEERGRGNFPDRFSARQFPNYSSELNVNALLLGDSALYLCASNLSLEETSSDTQYFGPGTRLTVL.

The rearrangement links TRBV18 to TRBJ2-2; D is uncertain. CDR3 length: 14 amino acids. CDR1 KGHSH and CDR2 LQKENI come from the germline V gene. Trimming took 6 bases from V and 1 from J, leaving 9 bases between them. CDR3 protein: CASSLGKNTGELFF. The CDR3 DNA sequence: TGTGCCAGCTCCCTAGGCAAGAACACCGGGGAGCTGTTTTTT.

V gene TRBV2 combines with J gene TRBJ1-6; D might be TRBD1 (5 bases). V was cut by 6 bases and J by 13 bases, with 19 bases left in between. The germline V gene has CDR1 SNHLY and CDR2 FYNNEI. CDR3 length: 14 residues. In DNA form, the CDR3 reads TGTGCCAGCAGACTCCGGGACGGGGGTAGTCCCCTCCACTTT. Translating gives CASRLRDGGSPLHF.

This rearrangement joins TRBV7-9 to TRBJ2-7, with 14 bases fitting TRBD2. With 5 bases clipped from V and 4 bases from J, the junction kept 7 bases outside the gene matches. Per germline, CDR1 SEHNR and CDR2 FQNEAQ (reference sequence). CDR3 size: 16 residues. The CDR3 DNA follows: TGTGCCAGCAGCCAGGGACTAGCGGGAGCACTTTACGAGCAGTACTTC. Its protein is CASSQGLAGALYEQYF. Looking up the rest from reference TRBV7-9 and TRBJ2-7 gives the full variable domain: DTGVSQNPRHKITKRGQNVTFRCDPISEHNRLYWYRQTLGQGPEFLTYFQNEAQLEKSRLLSDRFSAERPKGSFSTLEIQRTEQGDSAMYLCASSQGLAGALYEQYFGPGTRLTVT.